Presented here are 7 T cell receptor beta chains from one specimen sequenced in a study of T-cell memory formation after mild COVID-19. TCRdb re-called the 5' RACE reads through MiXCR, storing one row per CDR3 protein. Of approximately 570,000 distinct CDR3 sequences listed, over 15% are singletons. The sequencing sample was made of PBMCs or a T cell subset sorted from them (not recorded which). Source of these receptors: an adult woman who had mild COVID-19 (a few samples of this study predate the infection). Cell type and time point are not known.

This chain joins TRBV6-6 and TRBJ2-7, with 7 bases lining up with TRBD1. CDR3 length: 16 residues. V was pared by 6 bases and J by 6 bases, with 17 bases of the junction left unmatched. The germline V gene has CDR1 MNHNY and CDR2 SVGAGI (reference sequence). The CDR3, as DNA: TGTGCCAGCAGACCAGCACCCGGGACAGAGGGCTTCGAGCAGTACTTC. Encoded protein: CASRPAPGTEGFEQYF.

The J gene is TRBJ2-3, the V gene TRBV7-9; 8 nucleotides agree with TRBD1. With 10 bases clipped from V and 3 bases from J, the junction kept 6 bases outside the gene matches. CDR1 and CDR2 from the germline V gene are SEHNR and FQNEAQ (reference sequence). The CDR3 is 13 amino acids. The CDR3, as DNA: TGTGCCACCAGGGGGCTTGGGACAGATACGCAGTATTTT. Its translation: CATRGLGTDTQYF.

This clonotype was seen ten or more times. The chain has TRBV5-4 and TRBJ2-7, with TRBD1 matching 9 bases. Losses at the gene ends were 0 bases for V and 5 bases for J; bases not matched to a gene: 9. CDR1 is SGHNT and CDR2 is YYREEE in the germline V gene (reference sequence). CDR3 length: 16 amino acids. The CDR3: CASSLGENRGLDEQYF. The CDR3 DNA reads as TGTGCCAGCAGCTTGGGGGAAAACAGGGGGCTTGACGAGCAGTACTTC.

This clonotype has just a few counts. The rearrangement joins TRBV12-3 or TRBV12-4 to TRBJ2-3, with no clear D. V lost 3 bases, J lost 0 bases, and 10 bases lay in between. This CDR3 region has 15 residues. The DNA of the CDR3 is TGTGCCAGCAGTTTTCGGTATTCAAGCACAGATACGCAGTATTTT. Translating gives CASSFRYSSTDTQYF.

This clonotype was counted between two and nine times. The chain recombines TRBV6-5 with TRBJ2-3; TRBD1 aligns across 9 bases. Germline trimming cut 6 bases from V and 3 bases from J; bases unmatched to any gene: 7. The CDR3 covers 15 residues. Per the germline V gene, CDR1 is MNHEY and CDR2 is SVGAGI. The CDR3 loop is CASSGTGSGTDTQYF. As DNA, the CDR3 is TGTGCCAGCAGCGGGACAGGGTCGGGGACAGATACGCAGTATTTT.

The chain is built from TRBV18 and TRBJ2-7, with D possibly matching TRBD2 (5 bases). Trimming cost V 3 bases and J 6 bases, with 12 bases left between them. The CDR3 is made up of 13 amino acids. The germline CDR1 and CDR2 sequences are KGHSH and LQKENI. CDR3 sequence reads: CASSPQGRGEQYF. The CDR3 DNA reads TGTGCCAGCTCACCGCAAGGCCGGGGCGAGCAGTACTTC.

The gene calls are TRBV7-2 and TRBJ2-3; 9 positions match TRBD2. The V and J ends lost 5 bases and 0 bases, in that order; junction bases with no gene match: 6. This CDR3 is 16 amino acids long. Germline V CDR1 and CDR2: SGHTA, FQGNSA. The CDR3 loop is CASSTAGGDSTDTQYF. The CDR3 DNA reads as TGTGCCAGCAGCACGGCGGGGGGGGACAGCACAGATACGCAGTATTTT.